The 10 T cell receptor beta chains in this list originate from one sample, sequenced in a study of blood T cells in healthy people across ages. Alongside a J-beta primer mix, a sample-barcoded 5' primer served in a second PCR lasting about 7 to 12 cycles. TCRdb re-derived calls from the 5' RACE reads in MiXCR, one entry per CDR3 protein. The repertoire has about 1,500,000 distinct CDR3 sequences, approximately 40% of them found once; the top ten carry approximately 7.9%. Specimen: blood. These receptors were obtained from a woman aged 18-30 years in good health.

This chain connects TRBV20-1 to TRBJ2-1; 10 positions agree with TRBD2. Germline V gene sequence: CDR1 DFQATT, CDR2 SNEGSKA (reference sequence). Trimming cost V 5 bases and J 0 bases; bases outside gene matches: 16. This CDR3 comprises 19 residues. CDR3 residues: CSAPPGGLAEISSYNEQFF. The CDR3 DNA is TGCAGTGCTCCTCCCGGAGGACTAGCGGAGATCAGCTCCTACAATGAGCAGTTCTTC.

A remark on this clonotype: An end of the junction does not agree with germline; a read error may underlie this. The chain uses TRBV4-1 and TRBJ1-2, with 8 bases lining up with TRBD1. Germline CDR1 MGHRA, CDR2 YSYEKL. The length of the CDR3 is 17 residues. CDR3 amino acids: CASSQTASTGGIYSYTF. CDR3 in DNA: TGCGCCAGCAGCCAGACCGCCTCCACAGGGGGAATCTATAGCTACACCTTC.

This clonotype has only a few counts. The rearrangement joins TRBV10-3 to TRBJ1-5; 7 bases line up with TRBD1. Per germline, CDR1 ENHRY and CDR2 SYGVKD. V lost 7 bases, J lost 5 bases, and 5 bases stayed unmatched. The CDR3 runs 13 residues. CDR3 amino acids: CAITPGGDQPQHF. As DNA, the CDR3 is TGTGCCATCACCCCAGGGGGGGATCAGCCCCAGCATTTT.

The rearrangement joins TRBV29-1 to TRBJ2-3, with D possibly called TRBD1 or TRBD2 (6 bases each). This CDR3 is built from 13 residues. Germline V gives CDR1 SQVTM, CDR2 ANQGSEA. Trimming pared 8 bases from V and 1 base from J, leaving 13 bases between. The CDR3 sequence: CSLRGAGTDTQYF. The CDR3 region has the DNA TGCAGCCTGAGGGGGGCCGGCACAGATACGCAGTATTTT.

V is TRBV27 and J is TRBJ1-5; 7 bases map to TRBD1. The V segment lost 4 bases and the J segment 1 base; nucleotides outside the gene matches: 7. This CDR3 is 16 amino acids long. Germline values: CDR1 MNHEY, CDR2 SMNVEV (reference sequence). The CDR3 is CASSYRGLESNQPQHF. CDR3 nucleotides: TGTGCCAGCAGTTACAGGGGACTGGAGAGCAATCAGCCCCAGCATTTT.

The V gene is TRBV20-1, the J gene TRBJ1-2; possible D gene TRBD1, 5 bases. Per germline, CDR1 DFQATT and CDR2 SNEGSKA (reference sequence). There are 12 residues in the CDR3. V was trimmed by 6 bases and J by 12 bases, leaving 20 bases between them. CDR3 nucleotide sequence: TGCAGTGCCAGGGCAGCCGAGACCCACCACACCTTC. As protein: CSARAAETHHTF.

The gene calls are TRBV20-1 and TRBJ2-1; 8 positions agree with TRBD1. CDR1 and CDR2 from the germline V gene are DFQATT and SNEGSKA (reference sequence). The CDR3 length is 18 residues. V shed 2 bases and J 3 bases; nucleotides not matched to a gene: 15. CDR3 nucleotides: TGCAGTGCTAGAATTTTCCCCCGGACAGGGAACCTCTACAATGAGCAGTTCTTC. This gives the protein CSARIFPRTGNLYNEQFF.

The chain uses TRBV10-3 and TRBJ2-7; 10 nucleotides align to TRBD1. V shed 4 bases and J 2 bases; nucleotides not matched to a gene: 5. CDR3 length equals 15 residues. CDR1 and CDR2 (germline): ENHRY, SYGVKD. CDR3 protein: CAISGVGTGAYEQYF. CDR3 in DNA: TGTGCCATCAGTGGGGTCGGGACAGGGGCCTACGAGCAGTACTTC.

This clonotype was seen more than once but under ten times. Just one base apart from a much larger clone, this may be a read error. This chain links TRBV13 with TRBJ2-1; TRBD1 is a possible D gene (5 bases). Germline-derived CDR1 and CDR2 are PRHDT and FYEKMQ (reference sequence). The V end was cut by 2 bases, the J end by 7 bases, with 18 bases between. The length of the CDR3 is 16 residues. The CDR3 here is CASSLKGREDFNEQFF. DNA of the CDR3: TGTGCCAGCAGCTTAAAGGGGCGAGAAGATTTTAATGAGCAGTTCTTC. Supplemented by reference TRBV13 and TRBJ2-1, the full variable domain reads AAGVIQSPRHLIKEKRETATLKCYPIPRHDTVYWYQQGPGQDPQFLISFYEKMQSDKGSIPDRFSAQQFSDYHSELNMSSLELGDSALYFCASSLKGREDFNEQFFGPGTRLTVL.

Details on this clonotype: This sequence may be a read error, since a much larger clone differs from it by one base. The gene calls are TRBV6-2 or TRBV6-3 and TRBJ2-7; weak D call: TRBD2 (5 bases). From germline, CDR1 is MNHEY and CDR2 SVGEGT. The CDR3 has 11 residues. V was cut by 4 bases and J by 10 bases, with 11 bases left in between. CDR3 nucleotides: TGTGCCAGCAGTTCGGGAATAGCCCAGTACTTC. Residues: CASSSGIAQYF.